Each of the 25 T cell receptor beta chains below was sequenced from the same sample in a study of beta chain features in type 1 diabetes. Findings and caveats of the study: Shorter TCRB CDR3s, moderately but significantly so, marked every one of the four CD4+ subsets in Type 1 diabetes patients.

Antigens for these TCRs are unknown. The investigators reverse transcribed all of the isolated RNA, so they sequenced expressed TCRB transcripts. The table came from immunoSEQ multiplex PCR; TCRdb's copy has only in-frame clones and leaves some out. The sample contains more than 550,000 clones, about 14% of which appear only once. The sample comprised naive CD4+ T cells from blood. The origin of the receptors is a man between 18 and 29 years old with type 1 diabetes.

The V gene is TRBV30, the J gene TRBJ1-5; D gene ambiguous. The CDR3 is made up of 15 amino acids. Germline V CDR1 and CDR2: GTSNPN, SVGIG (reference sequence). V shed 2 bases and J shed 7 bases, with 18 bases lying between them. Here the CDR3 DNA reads TGTGCCTGGAGTTCTGGAGCGGCCAGCCGGCAGCCCCAGCATTTT. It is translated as CAWSSGAASRQPQHF.

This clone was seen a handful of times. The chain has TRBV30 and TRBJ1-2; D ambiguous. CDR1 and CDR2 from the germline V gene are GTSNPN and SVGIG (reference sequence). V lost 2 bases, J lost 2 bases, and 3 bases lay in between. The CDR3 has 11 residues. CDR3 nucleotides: TGTGCCTGGAGTATGAACTATGGCTACACCTTC. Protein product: CAWSMNYGYTF.

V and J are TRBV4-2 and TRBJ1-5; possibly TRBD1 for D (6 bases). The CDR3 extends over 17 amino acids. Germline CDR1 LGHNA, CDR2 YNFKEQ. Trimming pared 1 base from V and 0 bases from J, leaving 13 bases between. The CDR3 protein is CASSQAGAAYSNQPQHF. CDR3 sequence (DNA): TGTGCCAGCAGCCAAGCAGGGGCCGCCTATAGCAATCAGCCCCAGCATTTT.

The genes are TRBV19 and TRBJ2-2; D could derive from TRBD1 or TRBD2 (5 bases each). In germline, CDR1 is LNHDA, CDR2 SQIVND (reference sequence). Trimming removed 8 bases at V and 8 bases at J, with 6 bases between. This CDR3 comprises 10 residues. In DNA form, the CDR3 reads TGTGCCAGTGGGGGAGGGGAGCTGTTTTTT. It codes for CASGGGELFF.

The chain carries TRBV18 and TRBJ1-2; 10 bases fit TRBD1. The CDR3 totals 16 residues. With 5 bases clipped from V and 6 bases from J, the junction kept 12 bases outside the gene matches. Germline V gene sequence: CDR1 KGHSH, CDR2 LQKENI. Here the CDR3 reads CASSSLTGTGVDGYTF. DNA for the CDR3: TGTGCCAGCTCATCTCTTACCGGGACAGGGGTTGATGGCTACACCTTC.

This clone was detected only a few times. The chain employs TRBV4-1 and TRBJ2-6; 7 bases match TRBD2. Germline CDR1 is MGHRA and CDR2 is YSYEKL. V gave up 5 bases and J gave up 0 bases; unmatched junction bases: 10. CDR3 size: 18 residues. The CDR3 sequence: CASSFRLAPNSGANVLTF. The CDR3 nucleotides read TGCGCCAGCAGCTTCCGACTAGCTCCAAACTCTGGGGCCAACGTCCTGACTTTC.

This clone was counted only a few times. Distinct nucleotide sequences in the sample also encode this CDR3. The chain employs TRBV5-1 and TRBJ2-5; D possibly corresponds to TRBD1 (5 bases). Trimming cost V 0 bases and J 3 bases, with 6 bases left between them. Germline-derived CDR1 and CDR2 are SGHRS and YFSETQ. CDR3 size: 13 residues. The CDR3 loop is CASSLAGKETQYF. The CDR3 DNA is TGCGCCAGCAGCTTGGCAGGGAAAGAGACCCAGTACTTC.

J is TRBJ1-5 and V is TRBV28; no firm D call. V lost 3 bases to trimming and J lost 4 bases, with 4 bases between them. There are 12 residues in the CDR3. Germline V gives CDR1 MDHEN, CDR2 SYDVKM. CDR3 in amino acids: CASSFQNQPQHF. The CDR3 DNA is TGTGCCAGCAGTTTTCAGAATCAGCCCCAGCATTTT.

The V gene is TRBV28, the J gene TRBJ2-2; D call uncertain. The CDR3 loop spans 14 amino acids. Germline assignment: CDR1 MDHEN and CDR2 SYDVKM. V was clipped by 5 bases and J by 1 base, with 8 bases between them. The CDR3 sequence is CASSRYRNTGELFF. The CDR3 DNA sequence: TGTGCCAGCAGTCGGTACAGGAACACCGGGGAGCTGTTTTTT.

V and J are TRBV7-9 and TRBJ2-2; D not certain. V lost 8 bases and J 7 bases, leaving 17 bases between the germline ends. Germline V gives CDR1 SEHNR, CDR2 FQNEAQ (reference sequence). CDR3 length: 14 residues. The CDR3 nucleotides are TGTGCCAGCGTCCCACTCGGGTTCAGCGGGGAGCTGTTTTTT. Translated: CASVPLGFSGELFF.

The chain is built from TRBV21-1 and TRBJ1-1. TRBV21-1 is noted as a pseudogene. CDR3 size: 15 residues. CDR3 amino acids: CASSNGRPLNTEAFF. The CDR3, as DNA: TGTGCCAGCAGCAACGGCCGGCCCCTGAACACTGAAGCTTTCTTT.

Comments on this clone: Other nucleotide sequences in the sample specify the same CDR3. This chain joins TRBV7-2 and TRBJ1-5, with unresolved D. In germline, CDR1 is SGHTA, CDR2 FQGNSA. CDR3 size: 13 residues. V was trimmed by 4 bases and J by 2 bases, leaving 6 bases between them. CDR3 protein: CASSSRGNQPQHF. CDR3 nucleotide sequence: TGTGCCAGCAGCTCTCGGGGCAATCAGCCCCAGCATTTT.

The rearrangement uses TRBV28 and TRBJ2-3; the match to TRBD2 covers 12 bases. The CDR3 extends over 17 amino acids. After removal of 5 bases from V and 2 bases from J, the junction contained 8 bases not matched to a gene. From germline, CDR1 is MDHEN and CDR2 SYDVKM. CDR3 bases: TGTGCCAGCAGTACGGGACTAGCGGGCCTCTTCACAGATACGCAGTATTTT. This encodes CASSTGLAGLFTDTQYF. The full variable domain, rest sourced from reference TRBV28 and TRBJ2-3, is DVKVTQSSRYLVKRTGEKVFLECVQDMDHENMFWYRQDPGLGLRLIYFSYDVKMKEKGDIPEGYSVSREKKERFSLILESASTNQTSMYLCASSTGLAGLFTDTQYFGPGTRLTVL.

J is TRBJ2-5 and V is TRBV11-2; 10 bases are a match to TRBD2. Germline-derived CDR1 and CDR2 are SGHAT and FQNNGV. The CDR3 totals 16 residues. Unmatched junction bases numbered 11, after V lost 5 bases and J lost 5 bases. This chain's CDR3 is CASSALAGAFNETQYF. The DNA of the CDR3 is TGTGCCAGCAGCGCGCTAGCGGGAGCATTTAATGAGACCCAGTACTTC.

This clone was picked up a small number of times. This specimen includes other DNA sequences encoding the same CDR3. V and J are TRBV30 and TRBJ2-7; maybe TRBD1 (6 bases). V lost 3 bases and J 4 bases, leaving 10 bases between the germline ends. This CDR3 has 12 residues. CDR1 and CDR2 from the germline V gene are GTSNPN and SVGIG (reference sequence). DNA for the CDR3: TGTGCCTGGAGCGCCCAGGGGTACGAGCAGTACTTC. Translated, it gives CAWSAQGYEQYF.

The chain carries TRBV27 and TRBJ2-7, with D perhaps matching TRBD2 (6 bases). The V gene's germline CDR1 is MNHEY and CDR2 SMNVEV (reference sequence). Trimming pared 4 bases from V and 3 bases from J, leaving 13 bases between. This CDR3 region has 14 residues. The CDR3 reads CASSSQTRFYEQYF. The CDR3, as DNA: TGTGCCAGCAGTTCCCAGACTAGATTCTACGAGCAGTACTTC.

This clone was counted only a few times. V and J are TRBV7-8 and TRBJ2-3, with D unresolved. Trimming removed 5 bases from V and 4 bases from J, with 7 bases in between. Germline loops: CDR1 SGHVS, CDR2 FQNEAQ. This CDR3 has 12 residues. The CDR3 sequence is CASSLQSDTQYF. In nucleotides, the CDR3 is TGTGCCAGCAGCCTACAGTCAGATACGCAGTATTTT.

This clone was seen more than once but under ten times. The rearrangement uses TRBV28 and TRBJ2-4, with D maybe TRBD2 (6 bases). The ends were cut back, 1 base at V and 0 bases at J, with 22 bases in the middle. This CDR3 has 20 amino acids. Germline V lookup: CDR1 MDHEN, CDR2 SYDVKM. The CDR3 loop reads CASSLSGSEGATLAKNIQYF. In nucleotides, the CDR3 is TGTGCCAGCAGTTTATCGGGCTCGGAGGGAGCTACCTTAGCCAAAAACATTCAGTACTTC.

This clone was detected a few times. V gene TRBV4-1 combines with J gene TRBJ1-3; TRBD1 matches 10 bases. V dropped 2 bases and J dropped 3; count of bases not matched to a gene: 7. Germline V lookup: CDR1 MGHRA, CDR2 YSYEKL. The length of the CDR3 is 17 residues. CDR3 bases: TGCGCCAGCAGCCAACTCAGGACAGGGGGAGGTGGAAACACCATATATTTT. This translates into CASSQLRTGGGGNTIYF.

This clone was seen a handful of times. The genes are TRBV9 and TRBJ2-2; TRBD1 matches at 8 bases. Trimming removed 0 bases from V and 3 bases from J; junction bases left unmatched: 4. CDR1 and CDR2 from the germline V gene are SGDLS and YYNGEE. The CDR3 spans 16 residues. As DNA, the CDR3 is TGTGCCAGCAGCGTAGGACCCAGGGGGCACACCGGGGAGCTGTTTTTT. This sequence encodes CASSVGPRGHTGELFF.

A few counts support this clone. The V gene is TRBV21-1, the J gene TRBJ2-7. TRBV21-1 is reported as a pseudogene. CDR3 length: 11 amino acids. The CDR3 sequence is CASTPADEQYF. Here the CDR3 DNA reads TGTGCCAGCACGCCCGCCGACGAGCAGTACTTC.

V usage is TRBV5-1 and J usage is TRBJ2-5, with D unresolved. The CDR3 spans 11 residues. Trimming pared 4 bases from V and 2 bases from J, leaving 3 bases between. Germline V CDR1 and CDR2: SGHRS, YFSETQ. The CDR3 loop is CASSRQETQYF. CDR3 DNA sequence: TGCGCCAGCAGCCGGCAAGAGACCCAGTACTTC.

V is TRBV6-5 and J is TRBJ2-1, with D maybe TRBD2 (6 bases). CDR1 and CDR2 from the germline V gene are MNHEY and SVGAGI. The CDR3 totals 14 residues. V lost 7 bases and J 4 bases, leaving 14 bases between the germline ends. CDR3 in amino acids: CASTTPGGYNEQFF. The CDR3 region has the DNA TGTGCCAGCACCACCCCTGGGGGGTACAATGAGCAGTTCTTC.

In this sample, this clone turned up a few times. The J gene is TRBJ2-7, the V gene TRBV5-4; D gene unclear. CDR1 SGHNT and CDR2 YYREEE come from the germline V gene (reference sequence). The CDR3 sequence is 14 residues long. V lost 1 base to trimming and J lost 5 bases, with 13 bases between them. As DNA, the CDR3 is TGTGCCAGCAGCTTGTGGTCAGGCGGCGACGAGCAGTACTTC. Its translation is CASSLWSGGDEQYF.

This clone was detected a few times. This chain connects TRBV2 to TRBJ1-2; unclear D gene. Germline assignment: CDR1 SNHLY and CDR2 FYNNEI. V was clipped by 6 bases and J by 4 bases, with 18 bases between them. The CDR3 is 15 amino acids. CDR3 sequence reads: CASRENTFGSYGYTF. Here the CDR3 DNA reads TGTGCCAGCAGGGAAAACACCTTCGGCAGCTATGGCTACACCTTC.